This is a list of T cell receptor beta chains from one sample in a study of T cell changes during pregnancy in multiple sclerosis. The protocol was immunoSEQ multiplex PCR, while the TCRdb copy is restricted to in-frame clones and leaves out a portion. In the table there are about 67,000 clones, just over 90% of which are singletons. The source material was peripheral blood, sampled in the second trimester of pregnancy. These receptors were collected from a female donor with multiple sclerosis, enrolled in a pregnancy study. The CDR3 runs from the conserved cysteine through the conserved F or W. D genes are given only for firm matches. The size entry is marked missing in some rows and otherwise reads once, few, many or a size class.

J gene | D gene | V gene | clone size | CDR3 DNA | CDR3 protein
TRBJ2-3 | TRBD2 | TRBV6-5 | - | TGTGCCAGCAGTTACGCCGGACTAGCGAGCGCAGATACGCAGTATTTT | CASSYAGLASADTQYF
TRBJ2-1 | - | TRBV5-1 | few | TGCGCCAGCAGCTCTTTAGCGAGGTCCCACAATGAGCAGTTCTTC | CASSSLARSHNEQFF
TRBJ1-5 | - | TRBV27 | - | TGTGCCAGCAGTTTAAACAGCCAGGTCTTAAATCAGCCCCAGCATTTT | CASSLNSQVLNQPQHF
TRBJ2-7 | TRBD2 | TRBV5-1 | - | TGCGCCAGCAGCTTAATTAGCGGGCGCGGAGACGAGCAGTACTTC | CASSLISGRGDEQYF
TRBJ2-1 | TRBD1 | TRBV19 | - | TGTGCCAGTACCTGGAGTGCAGGGGGCCCCTACAATGAGCAGTTCTTC | CASTWSAGGPYNEQFF
TRBJ2-1 | TRBD2 | TRBV2 | once | TGTGCCAGCGTAGGCGGGAGCGAGTACAATGAGCAGTTCTTC | CASVGGSEYNEQFF
TRBJ2-3 | - | TRBV5-5 | - | TGTGCCAGCAGCTTGGGACTGATTAGCACAGATACGCAGTATTTT | CASSLGLISTDTQYF
TRBJ2-1 | - | TRBV10-1 | - | TGCGCCAGCAGTGAGCCCGGACTCGGCAATGAGCAGTTCTTC | CASSEPGLGNEQFF
TRBJ2-5 | TRBD2 | TRBV5-6 | - | TGTGCCAGCAGCTTGGGACTAGCGGCACACCCCAGGGACTTC | CASSLGLAAHPRDF
TRBJ2-2 | - | TRBV4-3 | - | TGCGCCAGCAGCCTGATAGTAGGAGGCGGGGAGCTGTTTTTT | CASSLIVGGGELFF